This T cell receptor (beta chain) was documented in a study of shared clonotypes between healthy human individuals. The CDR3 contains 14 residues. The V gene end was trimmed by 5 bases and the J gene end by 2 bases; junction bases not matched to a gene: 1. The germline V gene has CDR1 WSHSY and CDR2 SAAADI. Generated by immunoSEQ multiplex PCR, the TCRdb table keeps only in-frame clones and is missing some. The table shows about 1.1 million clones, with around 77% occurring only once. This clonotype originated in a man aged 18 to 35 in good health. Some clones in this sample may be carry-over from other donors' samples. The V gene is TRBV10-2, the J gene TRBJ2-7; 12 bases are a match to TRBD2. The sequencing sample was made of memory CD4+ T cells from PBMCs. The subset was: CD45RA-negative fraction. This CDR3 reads CASSLAGGPYEQYF. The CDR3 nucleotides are TGCGCCAGCAGTCTAGCGGGAGGGCCCTACGAGCAGTACTTC.